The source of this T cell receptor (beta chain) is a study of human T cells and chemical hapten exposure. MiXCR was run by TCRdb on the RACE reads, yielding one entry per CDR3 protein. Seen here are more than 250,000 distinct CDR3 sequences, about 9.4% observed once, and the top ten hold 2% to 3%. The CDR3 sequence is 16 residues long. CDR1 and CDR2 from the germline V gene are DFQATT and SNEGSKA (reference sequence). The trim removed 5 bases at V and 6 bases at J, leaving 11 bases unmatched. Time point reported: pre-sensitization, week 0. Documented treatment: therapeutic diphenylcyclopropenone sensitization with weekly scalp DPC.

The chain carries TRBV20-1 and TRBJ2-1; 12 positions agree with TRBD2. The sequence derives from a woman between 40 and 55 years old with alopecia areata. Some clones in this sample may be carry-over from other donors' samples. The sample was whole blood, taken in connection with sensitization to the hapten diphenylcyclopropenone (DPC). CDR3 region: CSAYPGLAGFFNEQFF. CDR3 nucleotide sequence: TGCAGTGCTTACCCGGGACTAGCGGGCTTCTTCAATGAGCAGTTCTTC.